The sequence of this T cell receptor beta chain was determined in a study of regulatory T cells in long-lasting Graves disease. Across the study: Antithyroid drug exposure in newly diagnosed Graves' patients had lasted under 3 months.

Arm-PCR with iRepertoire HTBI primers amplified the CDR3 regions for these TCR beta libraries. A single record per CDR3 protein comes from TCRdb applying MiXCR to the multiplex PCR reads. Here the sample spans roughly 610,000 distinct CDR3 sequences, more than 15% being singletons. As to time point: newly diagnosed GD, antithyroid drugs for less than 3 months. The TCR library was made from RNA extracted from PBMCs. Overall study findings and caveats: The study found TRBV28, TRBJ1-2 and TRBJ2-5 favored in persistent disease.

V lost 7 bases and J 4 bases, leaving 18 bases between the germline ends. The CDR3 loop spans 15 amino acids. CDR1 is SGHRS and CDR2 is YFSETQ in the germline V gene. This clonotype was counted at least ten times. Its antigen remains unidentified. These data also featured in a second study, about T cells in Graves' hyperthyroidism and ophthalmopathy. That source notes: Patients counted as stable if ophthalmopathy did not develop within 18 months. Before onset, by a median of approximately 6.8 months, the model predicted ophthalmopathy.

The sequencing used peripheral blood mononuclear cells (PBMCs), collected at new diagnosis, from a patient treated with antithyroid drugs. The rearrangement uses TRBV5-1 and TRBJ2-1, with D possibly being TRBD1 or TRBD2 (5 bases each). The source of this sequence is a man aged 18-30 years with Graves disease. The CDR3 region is CASFLAQGAYNEQFF. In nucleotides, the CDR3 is TGCGCCAGCTTCCTGGCCCAGGGAGCATACAATGAGCAGTTCTTC.